Each of the 15 T cell receptor beta chains below was sequenced from the same sample in a study of T cells in Graves' hyperthyroidism and ophthalmopathy. Template material for amplifying TCR beta CDR3 regions consisted of RNA transcripts. First-round RT-PCR with HTBI primers amplified the TCR CDR3 region. TCRdb fed the multiplex PCR reads into MiXCR, producing one record per CDR3 protein. The sample includes about 640,000 distinct CDR3 sequences, 20% to 25% seen only once; the top ten take under 35%. Sequencing was performed on blood. These receptors originate from a man in his thirties or forties with Graves' ophthalmopathy.

The V call is TRBV7-2, the J call TRBJ2-7, with D maybe TRBD1 (5 bases). Germline loops: CDR1 SGHTA, CDR2 FQGNSA. This CDR3 region has 12 residues. Between the trimmed V and J ends, which lost 5 bases and 6 bases, there was a span of 11 bases. As DNA, the CDR3 is TGTGCCAGCAGCCAGGGCCTTGGCGAGCAGTACTTC. Translation gives CASSQGLGEQYF.

This clonotype was detected only a few times. The J gene is TRBJ1-2, the V gene TRBV7-2, with 9 bases fitting TRBD1. The CDR3 has 14 residues. Germline lookup yields CDR1 SGHTA and CDR2 FQGNSA. Unmatched junction bases numbered 9, after V lost 7 bases and J lost 6 bases. The CDR3 is CASILQGATDGYTF. The CDR3 DNA is TGTGCCAGCATCCTACAGGGGGCGACAGATGGCTACACCTTC.

This clonotype was recorded only once. The V and J genes are TRBV20-1 and TRBJ2-7; TRBD1 agrees at 8 bases. The V gene end was trimmed by 6 bases and the J gene end by 5 bases; junction bases not matched to a gene: 6. Germline V gene data show CDR1 as DFQATT and CDR2 as SNEGSKA (reference sequence). The CDR3 sequence is 12 residues long. In nucleotides, the CDR3 is TGCAGTGCCTCTTACAGGGGGAACGAGCAGTACTTC. Protein product: CSASYRGNEQYF.

The rearrangement uses TRBV7-2 and TRBJ2-3, with D unclear. In germline, CDR1 is SGHTA, CDR2 FQGNSA. V shed 1 base and J shed 7 bases, with 9 bases lying between them. The CDR3 has 13 residues. The CDR3 region is CASSLGGWNTQYF. The DNA of the CDR3 is TGTGCCAGCAGCTTAGGCGGCTGGAATACGCAGTATTTT.

The gene calls are TRBV7-9 and TRBJ1-5; TRBD1 is a possible D gene (5 bases). Trimming took off 5 bases at V and 6 bases at J, with 11 bases between the two ends. The CDR3 sequence is 13 residues long. Germline values: CDR1 SEHNR, CDR2 FQNEAQ (reference sequence). The CDR3 is CASSRSGGQPQHF. The CDR3 DNA sequence: TGTGCCAGCAGCCGGTCGGGGGGTCAGCCCCAGCATTTT.

This clonotype was observed a handful of times. This chain uses TRBV7-2 with TRBJ1-2; tentatively, D is TRBD1 (6 bases). Germline assignment: CDR1 SGHTA and CDR2 FQGNSA. V lost 5 bases, J lost 4 bases, and 11 bases lay in between. This CDR3 has 13 amino acids. CDR3 amino acids: CASSRGQFYGYTF. The DNA of the CDR3 is TGTGCCAGCAGCCGTGGACAGTTCTATGGCTACACCTTC.

The sample holds many counts of this clonotype. The J gene is TRBJ1-4, the V gene TRBV5-1, with 9 bases aligning to TRBD1. The CDR3 has 15 residues. The germline gives CDR1 SGHRS, CDR2 YFSETQ. J was trimmed by 4 bases and V by 4 bases; bases with no gene match: 5. This CDR3 is CASSTGGAGNEKLFF. CDR3 sequence (DNA): TGCGCCAGCAGCACAGGGGGCGCGGGTAATGAAAAACTGTTTTTT.

The chain uses TRBV6-1 and TRBJ2-7; TRBD2 is a possible D gene (6 bases). The germline V and J ends were trimmed by 7 bases and 3 bases, with 19 bases remaining between them. Germline CDR1 MNHNS, CDR2 SASEGT. The CDR3 contains 15 residues. CDR3 loop: CASKEGPGRNYEQYF. For the CDR3, the DNA is TGTGCCAGCAAGGAGGGGCCGGGGAGAAACTACGAGCAGTACTTC.

The sample holds a few counts of this clonotype. The chain couples TRBV30 to TRBJ1-6; D gene ambiguous. Per the germline V gene, CDR1 is GTSNPN and CDR2 is SVGIG (reference sequence). Trimming left V 0 bases short and J 9 bases short, with 15 bases between. The CDR3 contains 15 residues. The CDR3 region is CAWSVAPGSSSPLHF. CDR3 bases: TGTGCCTGGAGTGTAGCTCCGGGGAGCAGTTCACCCCTCCACTTT. Combining the CDR3 with reference TRBV30 and TRBJ1-6 gives the whole variable domain SQTIHQWPATLVQPVGSPLSLECTVEGTSNPNLYWYRQAAGRGLQLLFYSVGIGQISSEVPQNLSASRPQDRQFILSSKKLLLSDSGFYLCAWSVAPGSSSPLHFGNGTRLTVT.

This clonotype has ten or more counts. The chain recombines TRBV20-1 with TRBJ2-7; D is possibly TRBD1 (6 bases). Between the trimmed V and J ends, which lost 0 bases and 2 bases, there was a span of 8 bases. The germline V gene has CDR1 DFQATT and CDR2 SNEGSKA (reference sequence). The CDR3 has 13 residues. The CDR3 reads CSARDRGAYEQYF. CDR3 DNA sequence: TGCAGTGCTAGAGACAGGGGAGCCTACGAGCAGTACTTC.

This chain uses TRBV6-1 with TRBJ2-1, with TRBD2 matching over 10 bases. CDR1 and CDR2 (germline): MNHNS, SASEGT. The CDR3 extends over 14 amino acids. V was clipped by 5 bases and J by 8 bases; unmatched bases: 6. CDR3 DNA: TGTGCCAGCAGTCTAGCGGGAGATGAATATGAGCAGTTCTTC. Translated: CASSLAGDEYEQFF.

This CDR3 is CASSPGLAGGKETQYF. The CDR3 coding sequence is TGTGCCAGCAGTCCGGGACTAGCGGGAGGCAAAGAGACCCAGTACTTC. This chain joins TRBV28 and TRBJ2-5; 15 bases line up with TRBD2. Unmatched junction bases numbered 4, after V lost 5 bases and J lost 3 bases. The germline gives CDR1 MDHEN, CDR2 SYDVKM. CDR3 length: 16 residues.

This clonotype occurred a few times. V is TRBV7-9 and J is TRBJ2-7; 9 bases match TRBD2. This CDR3 has 15 amino acids. V dropped 8 bases and J dropped 3; count of bases not matched to a gene: 11. The germline gives CDR1 SEHNR, CDR2 FQNEAQ (reference sequence). Here the CDR3 DNA reads TGTGCCAGCGAGACATTTAGCGGGGGAGGCTACGAGCAGTACTTC. Translated, it gives CASETFSGGGYEQYF.

This clonotype was observed many times. V and J are TRBV29-1 and TRBJ1-1, with D possibly being TRBD1 (5 bases). With 6 bases removed from V and 4 bases from J, the gap between germline ends came to 9 bases. CDR3 length: 11 amino acids. Germline V CDR1 and CDR2: SQVTM, ANQGSEA. As DNA, the CDR3 is TGCAGCGTGGGCGACAGCACTGAAGCTTTCTTT. Amino acid sequence: CSVGDSTEAFF.

This chain links TRBV6-1 with TRBJ2-5; 9 bases map to TRBD2. This CDR3 has 16 amino acids. The V gene end was trimmed by 1 base and the J gene end by 7 bases; junction bases not matched to a gene: 10. Germline CDR1 MNHNS, CDR2 SASEGT. As DNA, the CDR3 is TGTGCCAGCAGTGAAGTTCCCGAGCTAGCGGGGAGGACCCAGTACTTC. Its protein product is CASSEVPELAGRTQYF.